The present T cell receptor beta chain was sequenced within a study of T cells in Graves' hyperthyroidism and ophthalmopathy. The CDR3 regions of TCR beta were amplified from RNA transcripts. The primer set for the first-round RT-PCR of the TCR CDR3 was HTBI. TCRdb itself ran the multiplex PCR reads through MiXCR, one entry per CDR3 protein. The sample contains approximately 630,000 distinct CDR3 sequences, around 15% of which appear only once. About 9.4 ml fresh peripheral blood yielded the PBMCs. The germline V gene has CDR1 SGHVS and CDR2 FQNEAQ. Trimming cost V 3 bases and J 9 bases, with 21 bases left between them. The CDR3 runs to 16 residues. This clonotype was seen at least ten times. Its target is not known. Points from the study as a whole: In the blood, most expanded thyroid clonotypes above 0.001 appeared as well. Using 13 V-J features, a model discriminated ophthalmopathy from stable hyperthyroidism.

The sequence was collected from a woman between 25 and 40 years old with Graves' hyperthyroidism. V usage is TRBV7-8 and J usage is TRBJ2-1; D may be TRBD1 or TRBD2 (6 bases each). Sequencing was carried out using blood. Here the CDR3 reads CASSFQGGGPEGEQFF. In nucleotides, the CDR3 is TGTGCCAGCAGCTTTCAAGGTGGGGGCCCGGAGGGTGAGCAGTTCTTC.